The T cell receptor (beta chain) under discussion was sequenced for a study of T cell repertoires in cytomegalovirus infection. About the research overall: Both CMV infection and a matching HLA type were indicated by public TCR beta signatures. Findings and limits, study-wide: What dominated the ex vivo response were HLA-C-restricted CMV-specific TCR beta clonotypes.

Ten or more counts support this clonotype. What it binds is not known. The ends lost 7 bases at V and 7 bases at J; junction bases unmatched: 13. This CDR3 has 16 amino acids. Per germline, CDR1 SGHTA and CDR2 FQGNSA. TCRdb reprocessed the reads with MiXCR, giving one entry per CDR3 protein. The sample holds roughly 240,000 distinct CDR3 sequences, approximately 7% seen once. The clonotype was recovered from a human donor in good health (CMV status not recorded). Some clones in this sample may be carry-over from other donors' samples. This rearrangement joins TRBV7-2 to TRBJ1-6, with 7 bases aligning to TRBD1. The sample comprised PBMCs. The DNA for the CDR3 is TGTGCCAGCACTCTCTCCGGGACAGCCGAGAATTCACCCCTCCACTTT. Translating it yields CASTLSGTAENSPLHF.